A selection of T cell receptor beta chains follows, all from one sample in a study of cytomegalovirus exposure and HLA in healthy donors. Using immunoSEQ multiplex PCR, the repertoire was profiled, and TCRdb retains in-frame clones only, with some absent. The table shows over 100,000 clones, with roughly 94% occurring only once. The sample comprised PBMCs. The receptors were gathered from a woman between 18 and 30 years old in good health and CMV-seronegative. CDR3s include the opening cysteine and the closing phenylalanine or tryptophan. The order of the fields is clone size, J gene, D gene, V gene, CDR3 protein, CDR3 DNA. A D gene is named only where the DNA matches it firmly. Clone size is stated in some rows and not others, as once, few, many or a class when expanded.

abundance: once
j_gene: TRBJ2-7
d_gene: .
v_gene: TRBV30
CDR3aa: CAWGQSGEQYF
CDR3nt: TGTGCCTGGGGACAGTCGGGGGAGCAGTACTTC

abundance: .
j_gene: TRBJ1-1
d_gene: TRBD1
v_gene: TRBV27
CDR3aa: CASSRDRNMNTEAFF
CDR3nt: TGTGCCAGCAGCCGGGACAGAAACATGAACACTGAAGCTTTCTTT

abundance: .
j_gene: TRBJ1-2
d_gene: TRBD1
v_gene: TRBV11-3
CDR3aa: CASSPGQSYGYTF
CDR3nt: TGTGCCAGCAGTCCGGGACAGAGCTATGGCTACACCTTC

abundance: .
j_gene: TRBJ2-7
d_gene: .
v_gene: TRBV27
CDR3aa: CASSLRGLGGKSSYEQYF
CDR3nt: TGTGCCAGCAGTCTCAGGGGCTTGGGGGGGAAAAGCTCCTACGAGCAGTACTTC

abundance: .
j_gene: TRBJ2-3
d_gene: .
v_gene: TRBV21-1
CDR3aa: CASSNNSERGLTDTQYF
CDR3nt: TGTGCCAGCAGCAATAATTCAGAGCGGGGGCTCACAGATACGCAGTATTTT

abundance: once
j_gene: TRBJ1-1
d_gene: .
v_gene: TRBV2
CDR3aa: CASSEYRGTEAFF
CDR3nt: TGTGCCAGCAGCGAATATCGGGGCACTGAAGCTTTCTTT

abundance: .
j_gene: TRBJ1-1
d_gene: .
v_gene: TRBV6-1
CDR3aa: CASRATEAFF
CDR3nt: TGTGCCAGCAGAGCGACTGAAGCTTTCTTT

abundance: .
j_gene: TRBJ2-5
d_gene: TRBD2
v_gene: TRBV27
CDR3aa: CASSFSGGRVQETQYF
CDR3nt: TGTGCCAGCAGTTTCTCAGGTGGGAGGGTTCAAGAGACCCAGTACTTC

abundance: .
j_gene: TRBJ2-3
d_gene: .
v_gene: TRBV18
CDR3aa: CASSRGSTDTQYF
CDR3nt: TGTGCCAGCTCCCGTGGCAGCACAGATACGCAGTATTTT

abundance: .
j_gene: TRBJ1-2
d_gene: .
v_gene: TRBV9
CDR3aa: CASSVGVGQGYTF
CDR3nt: TGTGCCAGCAGCGTAGGGGTTGGGCAGGGCTACACCTTC

abundance: .
j_gene: TRBJ1-2
d_gene: .
v_gene: TRBV20-1
CDR3aa: CSASAGFGYTF
CDR3nt: TGCAGTGCTAGCGCAGGGTTTGGCTACACCTTC

abundance: .
j_gene: TRBJ1-2
d_gene: TRBD1
v_gene: TRBV19
CDR3aa: CASSILGRGEANYGYTF
CDR3nt: TGTGCCAGTAGTATACTGGGCAGGGGGGAGGCTAACTATGGCTACACCTTC

abundance: .
j_gene: TRBJ2-7
d_gene: TRBD2
v_gene: TRBV7-2
CDR3aa: CASSDRTSGPTITYEQYF
CDR3nt: TGTGCCAGCAGCGATAGGACTAGCGGCCCCACGATCACCTACGAGCAGTACTTC

abundance: .
j_gene: TRBJ2-2
d_gene: TRBD1
v_gene: TRBV6-6
CDR3aa: CASTWTGPYTGELFF
CDR3nt: TGTGCCAGCACTTGGACAGGACCATACACCGGGGAGCTGTTTTTT

abundance: .
j_gene: TRBJ1-4
d_gene: .
v_gene: TRBV5-1
CDR3aa: CASSFGTFATNEKLFF
CDR3nt: TGCGCCAGCAGCTTTGGGACATTCGCAACTAATGAAAAACTGTTTTTT

abundance: .
j_gene: TRBJ1-5
d_gene: .
v_gene: TRBV19
CDR3aa: CASRRHWRDQPQHF
CDR3nt: TGTGCCAGTAGGAGACACTGGCGGGATCAGCCCCAGCATTTT

abundance: .
j_gene: TRBJ2-3
d_gene: .
v_gene: TRBV9
CDR3aa: CASSVVPAGPNTDTQYF
CDR3nt: TGTGCCAGCAGCGTAGTTCCAGCGGGTCCGAACACAGATACGCAGTATTTT

abundance: .
j_gene: TRBJ2-7
d_gene: TRBD2
v_gene: TRBV9
CDR3aa: CASGATSNSYEQYF
CDR3nt: TGTGCCAGCGGGGCGACTAGCAACTCCTACGAGCAGTACTTC

abundance: .
j_gene: TRBJ2-1
d_gene: TRBD2
v_gene: TRBV7-6
CDR3aa: CASSLGTSGGGLFF
CDR3nt: TGTGCCAGCAGCTTGGGGACTAGCGGGGGAGGGCTGTTCTTC

abundance: .
j_gene: TRBJ2-1
d_gene: .
v_gene: TRBV7-2
CDR3aa: CASSSGVAHNEQFF
CDR3nt: TGTGCCAGCAGCTCCGGAGTAGCTCACAATGAGCAGTTCTTC

abundance: .
j_gene: TRBJ2-1
d_gene: TRBD2
v_gene: TRBV10-3
CDR3aa: CAISKGLAGNNEQFF
CDR3nt: TGTGCCATCAGTAAGGGACTAGCGGGTAACAATGAGCAGTTCTTC

abundance: .
j_gene: TRBJ2-1
d_gene: TRBD2
v_gene: TRBV6-5
CDR3aa: CASSFRPSGLWNEQFF
CDR3nt: TGTGCCAGCAGTTTCCGGCCTAGCGGCCTTTGGAATGAGCAGTTCTTC

abundance: .
j_gene: TRBJ2-1
d_gene: TRBD2
v_gene: TRBV10-3
CDR3aa: CAISESTSGSPYNEQFF
CDR3nt: TGTGCCATCAGTGAGTCGACTAGCGGGAGCCCCTACAATGAGCAGTTCTTC

abundance: .
j_gene: TRBJ2-7
d_gene: TRBD1
v_gene: TRBV29-1
CDR3aa: CSAEGTDYEQYF
CDR3nt: TGCAGCGCCGAGGGGACAGACTACGAGCAGTACTTC

abundance: .
j_gene: TRBJ1-4
d_gene: .
v_gene: TRBV10-3
CDR3aa: CAISAQGGGYSQKLFF
CDR3nt: TGTGCCATCAGTGCCCAGGGCGGGGGGTATTCGCAAAAACTGTTTTTT

abundance: .
j_gene: TRBJ2-3
d_gene: TRBD2
v_gene: TRBV2
CDR3aa: CASSGRTSRTDTQYF
CDR3nt: TGTGCCAGCAGTGGCCGGACTAGCAGGACAGATACGCAGTATTTT

abundance: once
j_gene: TRBJ2-7
d_gene: .
v_gene: TRBV7-9
CDR3aa: CASSLEKMSPSYEQYF
CDR3nt: TGTGCCAGCAGCTTAGAAAAGATGAGCCCCTCCTACGAGCAGTACTTC

abundance: .
j_gene: TRBJ2-5
d_gene: .
v_gene: TRBV21-1
CDR3aa: CASSKHYEETQYF
CDR3nt: TGTGCCAGCAGCAAGCACTATGAAGAGACCCAGTACTTC

abundance: .
j_gene: TRBJ1-1
d_gene: .
v_gene: TRBV19
CDR3aa: CASRTPWQGRVTEAFF
CDR3nt: TGTGCCAGTAGGACCCCCTGGCAGGGCCGAGTAACTGAAGCTTTCTTT

abundance: once
j_gene: TRBJ2-5
d_gene: TRBD1
v_gene: TRBV11-3
CDR3aa: CASSRDSQETQYF
CDR3nt: TGTGCCAGCAGCCGGGACAGCCAAGAGACCCAGTACTTC

abundance: once
j_gene: TRBJ1-1
d_gene: .
v_gene: TRBV29-1
CDR3aa: CSVVGAYEAFF
CDR3nt: TGCAGCGTTGTAGGGGCCTATGAAGCTTTCTTT

abundance: .
j_gene: TRBJ2-1
d_gene: TRBD2
v_gene: TRBV2
CDR3aa: CASSPLAGGGNEQFF
CDR3nt: TGTGCCAGCAGTCCCCTGGCGGGAGGAGGCAATGAGCAGTTCTTC

abundance: .
j_gene: TRBJ2-2
d_gene: TRBD2
v_gene: TRBV7-2
CDR3aa: CASSASGRAGGFTGELFF
CDR3nt: TGTGCCAGCAGCGCCTCAGGGAGGGCGGGGGGTTTCACCGGGGAGCTGTTTTTT

abundance: .
j_gene: TRBJ1-5
d_gene: .
v_gene: TRBV4-1
CDR3aa: CASSQDAGGNQPQHF
CDR3nt: TGCGCCAGCAGCCAAGATGCCGGGGGCAATCAGCCCCAGCATTTT

abundance: .
j_gene: TRBJ2-1
d_gene: TRBD1
v_gene: TRBV7-6
CDR3aa: CASSGSRDRVLDEQFF
CDR3nt: TGTGCCAGCAGCGGCAGCCGGGACAGGGTCTTGGATGAGCAGTTCTTC

abundance: .
j_gene: TRBJ1-1
d_gene: TRBD1
v_gene: TRBV13
CDR3aa: CASSLNRGGEAFF
CDR3nt: TGTGCCAGCAGCTTAAACAGGGGTGGTGAAGCTTTCTTT

abundance: .
j_gene: TRBJ2-5
d_gene: TRBD2
v_gene: TRBV7-7
CDR3aa: CASSKLAGIQETQYF
CDR3nt: TGTGCTAGCAGCAAACTAGCGGGGATACAAGAGACCCAGTACTTC

abundance: .
j_gene: TRBJ2-5
d_gene: TRBD2
v_gene: TRBV9
CDR3aa: CASSVSSGGAKETQYF
CDR3nt: TGTGCCAGCAGCGTATCCAGCGGGGGGGCTAAGGAGACCCAGTACTTC

abundance: .
j_gene: TRBJ2-7
d_gene: TRBD1
v_gene: TRBV18
CDR3aa: CASSPATGVYEQYF
CDR3nt: TGTGCCAGCTCACCGGCGACAGGGGTTTACGAGCAGTACTTC

abundance: .
j_gene: TRBJ1-5
d_gene: .
v_gene: TRBV10-3
CDR3aa: CAISDSDNQPQHF
CDR3nt: TGTGCCATCAGTGACAGCGACAATCAGCCCCAGCATTTT

abundance: .
j_gene: TRBJ1-3
d_gene: .
v_gene: TRBV5-1
CDR3aa: CASSPQGQGTIYF
CDR3nt: TGCGCCAGCAGCCCCCAGGGGCAGGGCACCATATATTTT

abundance: .
j_gene: TRBJ2-5
d_gene: TRBD1
v_gene: TRBV4-3
CDR3aa: CASSRQGEKTQYF
CDR3nt: TGCGCCAGCAGCCGACAGGGGGAGAAGACCCAGTACTTC

abundance: .
j_gene: TRBJ1-1
d_gene: TRBD1
v_gene: TRBV4-2
CDR3aa: CASSRGTGGPMFEAFF
CDR3nt: TGTGCCAGCAGCCGCGGGACAGGGGGACCAATGTTTGAAGCTTTCTTT

abundance: .
j_gene: TRBJ1-1
d_gene: TRBD1
v_gene: TRBV5-8
CDR3aa: CASSSGTDLNTEAFF
CDR3nt: TGTGCCAGCAGCTCGGGGACAGATTTGAACACTGAAGCTTTCTTT

abundance: .
j_gene: TRBJ2-1
d_gene: TRBD2
v_gene: TRBV10-3
CDR3aa: CAISDSGAIDEQFF
CDR3nt: TGTGCCATCAGTGACAGCGGGGCTATTGATGAGCAGTTCTTC

abundance: .
j_gene: TRBJ2-4
d_gene: TRBD1
v_gene: TRBV5-1
CDR3aa: CASSGTGIQYF
CDR3nt: TGCGCCAGCAGCGGGACAGGCATTCAGTACTTC

abundance: .
j_gene: TRBJ2-1
d_gene: TRBD2
v_gene: TRBV4-1
CDR3aa: CASSQGSWPSGRQVEQFF
CDR3nt: TGCGCCAGCAGCCAAGGGTCCTGGCCTAGCGGGAGACAAGTTGAGCAGTTCTTC

abundance: .
j_gene: TRBJ1-1
d_gene: TRBD1
v_gene: TRBV7-9
CDR3aa: CASSVTGEPVKAFF
CDR3nt: TGTGCCAGCAGCGTGACAGGGGAACCTGTTAAAGCTTTCTTT

abundance: .
j_gene: TRBJ2-3
d_gene: TRBD1
v_gene: TRBV6-6
CDR3aa: CASSKGQADTDTQYF
CDR3nt: TGTGCCAGCAGTAAGGGACAGGCGGACACAGATACGCAGTATTTT

abundance: .
j_gene: TRBJ2-1
d_gene: TRBD2
v_gene: TRBV27
CDR3aa: CASSFLREAEQFF
CDR3nt: TGTGCCAGCAGTTTTCTCCGGGAGGCTGAGCAGTTCTTC

abundance: .
j_gene: TRBJ2-1
d_gene: .
v_gene: TRBV29-1
CDR3aa: CSVDGLGSYNEQFF
CDR3nt: TGCAGCGTTGATGGACTTGGGTCCTACAATGAGCAGTTCTTC

abundance: .
j_gene: TRBJ1-2
d_gene: .
v_gene: TRBV7-2
CDR3aa: CASSPGRTVANYGYTF
CDR3nt: TGTGCCAGCAGCCCAGGACGGACAGTCGCTAACTATGGCTACACCTTC

abundance: .
j_gene: TRBJ1-2
d_gene: .
v_gene: TRBV28
CDR3aa: CASSLPPRGYTF
CDR3nt: TGTGCCAGCAGTTTGCCCCCTCGGGGCTACACCTTC

abundance: .
j_gene: TRBJ2-1
d_gene: TRBD2
v_gene: TRBV10-3
CDR3aa: CAAGTSASSYNEQFF
CDR3nt: TGTGCCGCCGGGACTAGCGCCAGCTCCTACAATGAGCAGTTCTTC

abundance: .
j_gene: TRBJ2-5
d_gene: TRBD2
v_gene: TRBV19
CDR3aa: CASSADGRGGRETQYF
CDR3nt: TGTGCCAGTAGTGCTGATGGGCGGGGGGGCCGAGAGACCCAGTACTTC

abundance: .
j_gene: TRBJ1-2
d_gene: .
v_gene: TRBV30
CDR3aa: CAWRNSPGYGYTF
CDR3nt: TGTGCCTGGAGAAACAGCCCAGGCTATGGCTACACCTTC

abundance: .
j_gene: TRBJ2-7
d_gene: .
v_gene: TRBV4-3
CDR3aa: CASSQVFPSSYEQYF
CDR3nt: TGCGCCAGCAGCCAAGTATTCCCGAGCTCCTACGAGCAGTACTTC

abundance: .
j_gene: TRBJ2-1
d_gene: .
v_gene: TRBV18
CDR3aa: CASSPPAPGSYNEQFF
CDR3nt: TGTGCCAGCTCACCACCCGCCCCCGGCTCCTACAATGAGCAGTTCTTC

abundance: .
j_gene: TRBJ1-1
d_gene: TRBD1
v_gene: TRBV5-1
CDR3aa: CASSLTPFLNRGYSSTEAFF
CDR3nt: TGCGCCAGCAGCTTGACGCCATTCCTTAACAGGGGTTATTCAAGCACTGAAGCTTTCTTT

abundance: .
j_gene: TRBJ2-5
d_gene: TRBD1
v_gene: TRBV9
CDR3aa: CASSAYGTGKTQYF
CDR3nt: TGTGCCAGCAGCGCATATGGGACAGGGAAGACCCAGTACTTC